This T cell receptor (beta chain) stems from a study of response to subunit inactivated influenza vaccine. Notes on the study in general: Authors suggested that a seasonal influenza vaccination recruits few new T cells each time.

CDR1 is SGHRS, CDR2 YFSETQ, per germline. V dropped 4 bases and J dropped 5 bases, with 18 bases sitting between them. CDR3 length equals 15 residues. In TCRdb, the RT-PCR reads were re-called with MiXCR into one record per CDR3 protein. The sample holds about 700,000 distinct CDR3 sequences, approximately 15% seen once. This clonotype was seen many times. What it binds is unknown. The chain combines TRBV5-1 with TRBJ2-5; tentatively, D is TRBD1 (6 bases). The sequenced sample was PBMCs from blood, obtained 14 days before vaccination. The receptor was isolated from a man between 50 and 59 years old who received an inactivated influenza vaccine. This CDR3 is CASSAQGQGVETQYF. CDR3 DNA sequence: TGCGCCAGCAGCGCTCAGGGGCAGGGAGTGGAGACCCAGTACTTC.